These 2 T cell receptor beta chains share one sample of origin, sequenced in a study of T cells after posttransplantation cyclophosphamide (dated by TCRdb to between 2015 and 2016). The library was prepared using the immunoSEQ multiplex PCR assay. TCRdb retrieved this table from immuneACCESS and kept in-frame rearrangements only. Not all clones are present; in checked studies, unresolved V genes account for under half, and no reason is known for the remainder. The table for this sample lists about 8,500 clones; approximately 87% of them were counted only once. Together, the top ten hold roughly 25% of the sample. In the paper's terms, the treatment or condition label means: high-dose cyclophosphamide on days +3 and +4 as single-agent GVHD prophylaxis. Patients in the PTCy group got busulfan and fludarabine conditioning, a marrow graft from a related or unrelated donor, and cyclophosphamide on days +3 and +4.

The source was PBMCs, collected after allogeneic stem cell transplant with posttransplant cyclophosphamide. The source is a female patient in her 40s who received an allogeneic stem cell transplant from an unrelated donor, was CMV-positive, and had no GVHD. Donor T cells from the graft may be present among the T cells after a transplant.

This chain connects TRBV9 to TRBJ1-5, with D maybe TRBD1 (6 bases). The V gene's germline CDR1 is SGDLS and CDR2 YYNGEE. The CDR3 length is 15 residues. Trimming removed 0 bases at V and 3 bases at J, with 10 bases between. The CDR3 DNA sequence: TGTGCCAGCAGCGTAGGGTGGACAGACAATCAGCCCCAGCATTTT. It is translated as CASSVGWTDNQPQHF.

The chain uses TRBV5-1 and TRBJ2-4; a possible D gene is TRBD1 (6 bases). V lost 0 bases to trimming and J lost 8 bases, with 9 bases between them. Germline values: CDR1 SGHRS, CDR2 YFSETQ. The CDR3 is 13 amino acids. CDR3 sequence: CASSLVDSDIQYF. In DNA form, the CDR3 reads TGCGCCAGCAGCTTGGTGGACAGCGACATTCAGTACTTC.